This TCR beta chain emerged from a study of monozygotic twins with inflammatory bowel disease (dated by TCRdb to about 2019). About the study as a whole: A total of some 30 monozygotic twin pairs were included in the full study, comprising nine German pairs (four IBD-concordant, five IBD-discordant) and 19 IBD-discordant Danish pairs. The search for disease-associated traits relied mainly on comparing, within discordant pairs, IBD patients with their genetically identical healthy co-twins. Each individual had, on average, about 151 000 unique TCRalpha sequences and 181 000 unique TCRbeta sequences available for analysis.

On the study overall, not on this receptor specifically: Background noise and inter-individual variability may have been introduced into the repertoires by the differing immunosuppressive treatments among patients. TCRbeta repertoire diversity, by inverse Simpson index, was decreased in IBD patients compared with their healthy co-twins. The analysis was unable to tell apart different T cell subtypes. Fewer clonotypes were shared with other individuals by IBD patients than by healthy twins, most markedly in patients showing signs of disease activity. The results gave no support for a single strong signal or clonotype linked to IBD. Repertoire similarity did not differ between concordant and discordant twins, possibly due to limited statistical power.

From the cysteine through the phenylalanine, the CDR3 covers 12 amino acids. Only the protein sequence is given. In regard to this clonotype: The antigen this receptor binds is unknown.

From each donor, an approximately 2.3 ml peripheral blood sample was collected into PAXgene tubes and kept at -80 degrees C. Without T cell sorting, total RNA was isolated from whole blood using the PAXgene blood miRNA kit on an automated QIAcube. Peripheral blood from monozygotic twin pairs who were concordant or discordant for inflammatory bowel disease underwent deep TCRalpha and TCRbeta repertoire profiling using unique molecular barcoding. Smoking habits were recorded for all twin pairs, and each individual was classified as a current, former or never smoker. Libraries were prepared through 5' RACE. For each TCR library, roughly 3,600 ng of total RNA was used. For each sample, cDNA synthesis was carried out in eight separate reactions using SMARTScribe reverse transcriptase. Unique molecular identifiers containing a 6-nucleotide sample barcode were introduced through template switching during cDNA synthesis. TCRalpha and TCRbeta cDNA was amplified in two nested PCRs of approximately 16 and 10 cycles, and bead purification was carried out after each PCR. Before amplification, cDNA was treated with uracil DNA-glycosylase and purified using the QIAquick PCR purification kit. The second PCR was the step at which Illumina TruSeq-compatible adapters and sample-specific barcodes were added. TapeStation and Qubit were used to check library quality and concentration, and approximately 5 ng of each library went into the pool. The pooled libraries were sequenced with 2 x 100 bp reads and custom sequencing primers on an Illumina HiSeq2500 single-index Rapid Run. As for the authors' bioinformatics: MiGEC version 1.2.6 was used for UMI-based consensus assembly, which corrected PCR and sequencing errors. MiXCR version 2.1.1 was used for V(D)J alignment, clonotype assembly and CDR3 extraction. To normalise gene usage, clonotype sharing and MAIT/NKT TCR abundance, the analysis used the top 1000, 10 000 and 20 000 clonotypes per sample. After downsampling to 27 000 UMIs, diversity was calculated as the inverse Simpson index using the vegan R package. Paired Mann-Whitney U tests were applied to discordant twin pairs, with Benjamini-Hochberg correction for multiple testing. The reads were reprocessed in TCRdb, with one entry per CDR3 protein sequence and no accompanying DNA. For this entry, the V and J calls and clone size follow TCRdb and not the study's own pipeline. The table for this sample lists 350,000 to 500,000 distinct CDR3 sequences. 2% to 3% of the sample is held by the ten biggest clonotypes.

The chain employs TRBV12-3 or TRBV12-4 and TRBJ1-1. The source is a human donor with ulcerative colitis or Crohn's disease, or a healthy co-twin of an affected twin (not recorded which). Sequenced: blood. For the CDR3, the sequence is CASSSSRAEAFF.